The 15 T cell receptor beta chains listed next were all sequenced from one sample in a study of read filtering for tumor transcriptome and immune sequencing. This library used about 400 ng RNA and molecular barcoded adaptors spanning alpha/delta and beta/gamma chains. TCRdb reanalysed the reads using MiXCR and keeps one entry per CDR3 protein. The sample yields some 62,000 distinct CDR3 sequences, approximately 14% seen once. The specimen sequenced was a population of CD138-negative cells sorted from bone marrow. These receptors were taken from a donor at least 40 years old with multiple myeloma.

As to this clonotype: A much larger clone lies one base from this, so it may be a read error. The CDR3 spells CSVEESTGGSWEYF. The CDR3 DNA reads TGCAGCGTTGAAGAGTCGACAGGGGGGAGTTGGGAGTACTTC. The genes are TRBV29-1 and TRBJ2-7; the match to TRBD1 covers 9 bases. Losses at the gene ends were 0 bases for V and 11 bases for J; bases not matched to a gene: 11. This CDR3 contains 14 residues. CDR1 SQVTM and CDR2 ANQGSEA come from the germline V gene.

The sample holds many counts of this clonotype. The chain joins TRBV5-1 to TRBJ2-1, with D perhaps matching TRBD2 (7 bases). The CDR3 totals 15 residues. The V end was cut by 1 base, the J end by 8 bases, with 16 bases between. Looked up from germline, CDR1 is SGHRS and CDR2 is YFSETQ. The DNA for the CDR3 is TGCGCCAGCAGCTTGTCCGGGGGGCGCAGAGATGAGCAGTTCTTC. It specifies CASSLSGGRRDEQFF.

Many counts were recorded for this clonotype. The genes are TRBV15 and TRBJ1-5, with a tentative D call TRBD1 (5 bases). V was pared by 3 bases and J by 0 bases, with 12 bases between. This CDR3 region has 16 residues. CDR1 and CDR2 from the germline V gene are LNHNV and YYDKDF (reference sequence). The DNA for the CDR3 is TGTGCCACCAGCAGGCTGTGGGGGGATAGCAATCAGCCCCAGCATTTT. Its protein product is CATSRLWGDSNQPQHF.

This clonotype has at least ten counts. This sequence joins TRBV29-1 and TRBJ1-5; 7 bases agree with TRBD1. After removal of 7 bases from V and 1 base from J, the junction contained 4 bases not matched to a gene. The germline V gene has CDR1 SQVTM and CDR2 ANQGSEA. The CDR3 is 13 amino acids. The chain's CDR3 is CSAMTGSNQPQHF. The DNA for the CDR3 is TGCAGCGCAATGACAGGGAGCAATCAGCCCCAGCATTTT.

At least ten counts were recorded for this clonotype. The chain recombines TRBV6-2 or TRBV6-3 with TRBJ2-1; D gene ambiguous. Trimming cost V 5 bases and J 0 bases, with 2 bases left between them. Germline V lookup: CDR1 MNHEY, CDR2 SVGEGT. The CDR3 totals 12 residues. This CDR3 reads CASSRSYNEQFF. The DNA for the CDR3 is TGTGCCAGCAGTCGCTCCTACAATGAGCAGTTCTTC.

Note on this clonotype: Because it lacks the conserved phenylalanine or tryptophan at the end, this CDR3 is likely a read error. The chain carries TRBV29-1 and TRBJ1-1; a possible D gene is TRBD1 (5 bases). Germline V gene sequence: CDR1 SQVTM, CDR2 ANQGSEA. The CDR3 is 15 amino acids. V shed 5 bases and J shed 0 bases, with 16 bases lying between them. CDR3: CSVPDGGGMNTEAFY. In DNA, the CDR3 is TGCAGCGTTCCCGACGGCGGGGGAATGAACACTGAAGCTTTCTAT.

V usage is TRBV12-3 or TRBV12-4 and J usage is TRBJ1-3; no reliable D call. V lost 8 bases and J lost 2, with 7 bases in between. The CDR3 is 12 amino acids. CDR3 protein: CASGLTGNTIYF. The CDR3 region has the DNA TGTGCCAGCGGGCTAACTGGAAACACCATATATTTT.

This clonotype was recorded many times. V gene TRBV5-1 combines with J gene TRBJ2-7; D may be TRBD2 (5 bases). The CDR3 spans 13 residues. CDR1 SGHRS and CDR2 YFSETQ come from the germline V gene. Between the trimmed V and J ends, which lost 3 bases and 2 bases, there was a span of 9 bases. CDR3 sequence (DNA): TGCGCCAGCAGCTCATCGCGGGCCTACGAGCAGTACTTC. Its protein is CASSSSRAYEQYF.

This clonotype was seen at least ten times. The V gene is TRBV10-3, the J gene TRBJ2-1; no clear D gene. CDR3 size: 13 residues. Trimming removed 4 bases at V and 9 bases at J, with 13 bases between. Germline CDR1 and CDR2: ENHRY and SYGVKD. The CDR3 coding sequence is TGTGCCATCAGTGTGAACCAAAGACTTGAGCAGTTCTTC. Translating it yields CAISVNQRLEQFF.

This clonotype was observed a handful of times. The chain carries TRBV19 and TRBJ2-2; D is perhaps TRBD2 (6 bases). The V end lost 8 bases, the J end lost 1 base, and 14 bases lay between the germline ends. Germline V gene sequence: CDR1 LNHDA, CDR2 SQIVND (reference sequence). The CDR3 covers 15 residues. CDR3 loop: CASWDLFGNTGELFF. CDR3 sequence (DNA): TGTGCCAGTTGGGACTTATTCGGGAACACCGGGGAGCTGTTTTTT.

The chain has TRBV4-3 and TRBJ2-3; possible D gene TRBD2, 6 bases. Trimming took off 2 bases at V and 1 base at J, with 10 bases between the two ends. Germline V gene data show CDR1 as LGHNA and CDR2 as YSLEER. The CDR3 is made up of 15 amino acids. CDR3 sequence reads: CASSQPGLGTDTQYF. CDR3 bases: TGCGCCAGCAGCCAACCGGGACTCGGCACAGATACGCAGTATTTT.

This chain links TRBV12-5 with TRBJ2-3; D is perhaps TRBD2 (5 bases). This CDR3 is built from 15 residues. CDR1 is LGHNT, CDR2 FRNRAP, per germline. V was cut by 5 bases and J by 7 bases, with 19 bases left in between. The CDR3 loop is CASGTPSGLLYTQYF. The CDR3 bases are TGTGCTAGTGGTACTCCCAGTGGACTTCTCTATACGCAGTATTTT.

The sample holds a few counts of this clonotype. The J gene is TRBJ2-6, the V gene TRBV5-4, with TRBD1 matching 9 bases. V gave up 8 bases and J gave up 0 bases; unmatched junction bases: 15. Germline V gene data show CDR1 as SGHNT and CDR2 as YYREEE (reference sequence). CDR3 size: 19 residues. The CDR3 reads CASRPPGTGTNSGANVLTF. The CDR3 DNA reads as TGTGCCAGTAGACCCCCCGGGACAGGGACCAACTCTGGGGCCAACGTCCTGACTTTC.

This clonotype has a count of ten or more. This rearrangement joins TRBV7-2 to TRBJ1-1, with D possibly matching TRBD1 (6 bases). V lost 5 bases to trimming and J lost 1 base, with 14 bases between them. Germline-derived CDR1 and CDR2 are SGHTA and FQGNSA. This CDR3 has 15 residues. CDR3 sequence (DNA): TGTGCCAGCAGCCAAGGGGGGCTTCCGAACACTGAAGCTTTCTTT. Translated, it gives CASSQGGLPNTEAFF.

This clonotype turned up a few times. This chain links TRBV6-2 or TRBV6-3 with TRBJ2-3; no definite D call. This CDR3 has 15 residues. Germline CDR1 MNHEY, CDR2 SVGEGT. The ends were cut back, 5 bases at V and 0 bases at J, with 12 bases in the middle. In nucleotides, the CDR3 is TGTGCCAGCAGTATCACCTTGCTCAGCACAGATACGCAGTATTTT. This sequence encodes CASSITLLSTDTQYF.